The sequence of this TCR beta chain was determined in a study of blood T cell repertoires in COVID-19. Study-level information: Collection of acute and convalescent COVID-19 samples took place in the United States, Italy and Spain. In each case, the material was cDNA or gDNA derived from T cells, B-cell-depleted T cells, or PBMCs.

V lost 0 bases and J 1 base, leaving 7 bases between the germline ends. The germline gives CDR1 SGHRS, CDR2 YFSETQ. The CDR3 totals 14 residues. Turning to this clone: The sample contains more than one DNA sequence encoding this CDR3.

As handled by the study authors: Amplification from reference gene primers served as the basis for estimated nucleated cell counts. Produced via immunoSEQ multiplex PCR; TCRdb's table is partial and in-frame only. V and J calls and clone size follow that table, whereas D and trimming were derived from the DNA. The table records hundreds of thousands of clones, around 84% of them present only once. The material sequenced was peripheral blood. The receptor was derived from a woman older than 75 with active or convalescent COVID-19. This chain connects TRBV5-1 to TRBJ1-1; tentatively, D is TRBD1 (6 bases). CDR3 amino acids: CASSLAGQNTEAFF. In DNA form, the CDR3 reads TGCGCCAGCAGCTTGGCGGGACAGAACACTGAAGCTTTCTTT. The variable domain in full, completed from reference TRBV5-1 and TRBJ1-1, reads KAGVTQTPRYLIKTRGQQVTLSCSPISGHRSVSWYQQTPGQGLQFLFEYFSETQRNKGNFPGRFSGRQFSNSRSEMNVSTLELGDSALYLCASSLAGQNTEAFFGQGTRLTVV.